Reported below is one T cell receptor (beta chain). The sample comes from a study of PD-L1 blockade in urothelial cancer. The length of the CDR3 is 14 residues. Trimming took 3 bases from V and 1 from J, leaving 9 bases between them. Germline CDR1 and CDR2: KGHSH and LQKENI. Clones were sequenced by immunoSEQ multiplex PCR, and TCRdb holds only the in-frame ones, with some missing. The table shows 55,000 to 85,000 clones, with roughly 91% occurring only once. The sequence was obtained from a man aged 60 to 69 with urothelial cancer. This sample comprised PBMCs, obtained around atezolizumab (anti-PD-L1) treatment. The chain combines TRBV18 with TRBJ1-1; weak D call: TRBD1 (5 bases). The CDR3 loop is CASSPSTGNTEAFF. The DNA of the CDR3 is TGTGCCAGCTCACCTTCTACAGGGAACACTGAAGCTTTCTTT.